This TCR beta chain came from a study of cytomegalovirus exposure and HLA in healthy donors. General study points: It was reported that TCR beta sequences correctly inferred the HLA-A and HLA-B alleles for most subjects. For most TCR beta V segments, an earlier analysis put the productive rate at about 87% or about 30% of the time. Several V segments, TRBV6-2 and TRBV6-3 among them, could not be told apart and were dropped.

Notes on this clone: The target antigen is unknown.

Per the germline V gene, CDR1 is SGHDT and CDR2 is YYEEEE. The CDR3 length is 16 residues. The germline V and J ends were trimmed by 2 bases and 6 bases, with 20 bases remaining between them. Primers: 60 Vbeta forward and 13 Jbeta reverse. The data were produced by immunoSEQ multiplex PCR, yet TCRdb's version contains in-frame clones alone and is incomplete. The sample includes under 200,000 clones, roughly 70% of them seen just once. V gene TRBV5-6 combines with J gene TRBJ1-2; D not resolved. Sequencing input: PBMCs. The receptor was derived from a woman aged 50 to 65 in good health and CMV-seropositive. The CDR3 coding sequence is TGTGCCAGCAGCTTTTTAGATACAGTACTCGATGATGGCTACACCTTC. Its translation is CASSFLDTVLDDGYTF.